These T cell receptor beta chains were read from a single sample in a study of shared clonotypes between healthy human individuals. This table comes from immunoSEQ multiplex PCR, and its TCRdb copy is limited to in-frame clones, with some not included. The sample holds more than 500,000 clones; 95% to 96% are singletons and the top ten take about 0.06%. Sequences were obtained from naive CD4+ T cells sorted from blood. The source of these receptors is a woman aged 25-40 years in good health. Each CDR3 is given with its conserved first and last residue. Each record gives: clone size, V gene, D gene, J gene, CDR3 protein, CDR3 DNA. The D gene is left open where the match is weak. Not every row has a clone size; where given, it reads once, few, many or a size class.

few	TRBV2	TRBD1	TRBJ1-5	CASSDRAGGQPQHF	TGTGCCAGCAGTGATAGGGCAGGGGGACAGCCCCAGCATTTT
.	TRBV4-2	.	TRBJ2-7	CASSQERTFPYEQYF	TGTGCCAGCAGCCAGGAAAGGACTTTCCCCTACGAGCAGTACTTC
.	TRBV5-1	.	TRBJ1-2	CASSLGRDPYGYTF	TGCGCCAGCAGCTTGGGCAGGGATCCCTATGGCTACACCTTC
.	TRBV7-2	.	TRBJ1-3	CASSSTPGLGNTIYF	TGTGCCAGCAGCTCTACGCCGGGGCTCGGAAACACCATATATTTT
once	TRBV18	.	TRBJ2-7	CASSPQPGDTYEQYF	TGTGCCAGCTCACCACAACCCGGGGATACCTACGAGCAGTACTTC
.	TRBV10-1	TRBD1	TRBJ2-1	CASSSGQGVNEQFF	TGCGCCAGTTCCTCGGGACAGGGTGTGAATGAGCAGTTCTTC
once	TRBV28	.	TRBJ1-4	CASSLYSPATNEKLFF	TGTGCCAGCAGTTTATACAGCCCGGCAACTAATGAAAAACTGTTTTTT
once	TRBV27	TRBD1	TRBJ2-2	CASRGTGGTGELFF	TGTGCCAGCAGGGGGACAGGGGGCACCGGGGAGCTGTTTTTT
.	TRBV6-5	.	TRBJ2-7	CASSSGYSYEQYF	TGTGCCAGCAGTAGCGGGTACTCCTACGAGCAGTACTTC
once	TRBV19	TRBD1	TRBJ2-5	CASSAGQGSRETQYF	TGTGCCAGTAGTGCGGGACAGGGGAGCAGGGAGACCCAGTACTTC
.	TRBV28	.	TRBJ2-2	CASNGKGWAQGRTGELFF	TGTGCCAGCAACGGGAAGGGTTGGGCGCAGGGGAGGACCGGGGAGCTGTTTTTT
.	TRBV6-5	TRBD2	TRBJ2-7	CASSYTGTSGTYEQYF	TGTGCCAGCAGTTACACCGGGACTAGCGGGACCTACGAGCAGTACTTC
.	TRBV4-1	.	TRBJ1-1	CASSQGRVGRDRNTEAFF	TGCGCCAGCAGCCAAGGTCGTGTAGGGCGAGATAGGAACACTGAAGCTTTCTTT
once	TRBV5-6	.	TRBJ2-5	CASSLGQQETQYF	TGTGCCAGCAGCTTGGGGCAGCAAGAGACCCAGTACTTC
.	TRBV7-6	.	TRBJ2-1	CASSLERREWSYNEQFF	TGTGCCAGCAGCTTAGAACGACGGGAGTGGTCCTACAATGAGCAGTTCTTC
.	TRBV19	.	TRBJ2-1	CASSSQPGLVYNEQFF	TGTGCCAGTAGTTCCCAACCGGGACTTGTCTACAATGAGCAGTTCTTC
.	TRBV7-7	.	TRBJ2-7	CASSSPGGEQYF	TGTGCCAGCAGCTCCCCCGGAGGCGAGCAGTACTTC
.	TRBV27	.	TRBJ1-1	CASSLNRVSTEAFF	TGTGCCAGCAGTTTAAACAGGGTTTCCACTGAAGCTTTCTTT
.	TRBV5-1	.	TRBJ2-7	CASSLWDGSYEQYF	TGCGCCAGCAGCTTATGGGACGGCTCCTACGAGCAGTACTTC
.	TRBV9	.	TRBJ2-1	CASSVANTLIYNEQFF	TGTGCCAGCAGCGTAGCAAACACCCTTATTTACAATGAGCAGTTCTTC
.	TRBV27	.	TRBJ2-6	CASAQERKGLGGANVLTF	TGTGCCAGCGCCCAAGAGAGGAAGGGCTTAGGTGGGGCCAACGTCCTGACTTTC
.	TRBV4-1	.	TRBJ2-1	CASSQDWGPYNEQFF	TGCGCCAGCAGCCAAGATTGGGGTCCCTACAATGAGCAGTTCTTC
.	TRBV19	.	TRBJ1-5	CASTPGGTNQPQHF	TGTGCCAGTACTCCGGGGGGCACCAATCAGCCCCAGCATTTT
.	TRBV27	.	TRBJ2-7	CASSLTFPLGTYEQYF	TGTGCCAGCAGTTTAACGTTTCCCCTGGGGACCTACGAGCAGTACTTC
.	TRBV5-1	.	TRBJ1-3	CASSLWDNSGNTIYF	TGCGCCAGCAGCTTGTGGGACAACTCTGGAAACACCATATATTTT
.	TRBV5-1	.	TRBJ2-1	CASSLEVGNEQFF	TGCGCCAGCAGCTTGGAAGTAGGGAATGAGCAGTTCTTC
.	TRBV10-1	TRBD1	TRBJ2-5	CASSRDRGKTQYF	TGCGCCAGCAGCCGGGACAGGGGAAAGACCCAGTACTTC
.	TRBV10-3	.	TRBJ2-7	CAISPGTSNEQYF	TGTGCCATCTCCCCTGGAACTAGCAACGAGCAGTACTTC
.	TRBV28	.	TRBJ2-3	CASTPPVGKGDTQYF	TGTGCCAGCACTCCTCCAGTGGGGAAGGGAGATACGCAGTATTTT
.	TRBV7-8	TRBD2	TRBJ2-1	CASRGLAGHSYNEQFF	TGTGCCAGCAGAGGACTAGCGGGACACTCCTACAATGAGCAGTTCTTC
.	TRBV9	.	TRBJ2-3	CASSVVSADTQYF	TGTGCCAGCAGCGTAGTTAGCGCAGATACGCAGTATTTT
.	TRBV2	TRBD1	TRBJ1-4	CASSPGQGGEKLFF	TGTGCCAGCAGTCCGGGACAGGGAGGCGAAAAACTGTTTTTT
.	TRBV15	.	TRBJ1-1	CATSRARVSTEAFF	TGTGCCACCAGCAGAGCCAGGGTCAGCACTGAAGCTTTCTTT
.	TRBV28	TRBD1	TRBJ1-2	CASSLWRTGELDGYTF	TGTGCCAGCAGTTTATGGCGGACAGGGGAATTAGATGGCTACACCTTC
.	TRBV5-1	TRBD2	TRBJ2-1	CASSLAGLAGVRNEQFF	TGCGCCAGCAGCTTGGCCGGGCTAGCGGGAGTTCGAAATGAGCAGTTCTTC
.	TRBV7-9	TRBD2	TRBJ2-3	CASSLGTSGSFADTQYF	TGTGCCAGCAGCTTAGGGACTAGCGGGAGTTTCGCAGATACGCAGTATTTT
.	TRBV6-5	TRBD1	TRBJ1-1	CASSYRDRHNTEAFF	TGTGCCAGCAGTTACCGGGACAGACACAACACTGAAGCTTTCTTT
.	TRBV4-2	TRBD1	TRBJ1-5	CASSQDRAGTGYNQPQHF	TGTGCCAGCAGCCAAGATCGGGCCGGGACAGGCTATAATCAGCCCCAGCATTTT
.	TRBV2	.	TRBJ2-2	CASKVLNTGELFF	TGTGCCAGCAAGGTACTGAACACCGGGGAGCTGTTTTTT
.	TRBV27	TRBD2	TRBJ2-7	CASSHLPMQTGTAGGPDEQYF	TGTGCCAGCAGTCACCTCCCCATGCAGACAGGGACGGCGGGAGGGCCGGACGAGCAGTACTTC
.	TRBV7-6	.	TRBJ1-5	CASSLGNLNQPQHF	TGTGCCAGCAGCTTAGGAAATCTGAATCAGCCCCAGCATTTT
.	TRBV1	.	TRBJ2-5	CTSSQGNRVSQETQYF	TGCACCAGCAGCCAAGGCAACAGGGTAAGTCAAGAGACCCAGTACTTC
.	TRBV6-6	TRBD1	TRBJ1-5	CASSPGQGFTQPQHF	TGTGCCAGCAGTCCGGGACAGGGTTTTACTCAGCCCCAGCATTTT
.	TRBV7-2	TRBD2	TRBJ2-5	CASSLGASGRTGIDF	TGTGCCAGCAGCTTAGGTGCTAGCGGGAGGACTGGGATAGACTTC
.	TRBV7-3	.	TRBJ2-3	CASSLSSTDTQYF	TGTGCCAGCAGCTTAAGCAGCACAGATACGCAGTATTTT
.	TRBV27	.	TRBJ1-1	CASSSRVNTEAFF	TGTGCCAGCAGTTCCAGGGTTAACACTGAAGCTTTCTTT
.	TRBV6-6	TRBD1	TRBJ1-1	CASTKEDRGQAFF	TGTGCCAGCACAAAGGAGGACAGGGGACAAGCTTTCTTT
once	TRBV28	.	TRBJ2-7	CASSSAGDLYEQYF	TGTGCCAGCAGTTCCGCCGGGGACCTCTACGAGCAGTACTTC
.	TRBV5-6	TRBD1	TRBJ2-1	CASSWGQGRKNEQFF	TGTGCCAGCAGCTGGGGACAGGGGCGGAAAAATGAGCAGTTCTTC
.	TRBV6-6	TRBD1	TRBJ1-5	CASSPGQNNQPQHF	TGTGCCAGCAGCCCGGGACAGAATAATCAGCCCCAGCATTTT
.	TRBV27	.	TRBJ2-7	CASSLSVQATYEQYF	TGTGCCAGCAGTTTGTCCGTGCAGGCAACCTACGAGCAGTACTTC